This T cell receptor (beta chain) emerged from a study of blood T cells in healthy people across ages. Overall study results and limits: Long-lived and aged donors differed, with more naive CD4+ cells and higher diversity in the long-lived.

A second about 6 to 12 cycle PCR used barcoded and J-beta primers. MiXCR was run by TCRdb on the 5' RACE reads, yielding one entry per CDR3 protein. The table includes about 570,000 distinct CDR3 sequences, 27% detected once. This clonotype has only a few counts. The antigen remains undetermined. Trimming at V came to 5 bases and at J to 5 bases, leaving 7 bases not matched to a gene. CDR3 length: 15 residues. The germline V gene has CDR1 SGHTA and CDR2 FQGNSA. The sample taken for sequencing was blood. The origin of this receptor is a woman in her seventies in good health. The rearrangement joins TRBV7-2 to TRBJ2-5; 11 bases line up with TRBD1. In DNA, the CDR3 is TGTGCCAGCAGCGGGGACAGGGGGTTTGGGGAGACCCAGTACTTC. Protein: CASSGDRGFGETQYF.